A single sample is the source of the 27 T cell receptor beta chains below, sequenced in a study of OX40 agonist ivuxolimab in advanced cancers. TCRdb keeps only in-frame clones here, not all; method: immunoSEQ multiplex PCR. This sample has about 73,000 clones; approximately 90% occur once, and the top ten carry around 0.51%. The sequenced sample was CD4+ or CD8+ T cells sorted from blood, obtained in a trial of the OX40 agonist ivuxolimab. Source of these receptors: an adult with an advanced solid tumor such as melanoma, head and neck, liver or kidney cancer.

V is TRBV19 and J is TRBJ2-7; 12 positions agree with TRBD2. CDR3 length: 15 amino acids. Per germline, CDR1 LNHDA and CDR2 SQIVND (reference sequence). V trimming: 1 base; J trimming: 6 bases; junction bases outside the gene matches: 4. In DNA, the CDR3 is TGTGCCAGTAGTATAGGGACTAGCGGGATGGGCGAGCAGTACTTC. Its translation is CASSIGTSGMGEQYF.

The chain combines TRBV5-1 with TRBJ2-1; TRBD2 matches 11 bases. J gave up 7 bases and V 4 bases, and 13 bases lay outside the gene matches. Germline V gives CDR1 SGHRS, CDR2 YFSETQ. The CDR3 has 17 amino acids. The CDR3: CASSLAPLAGVGNEQFF. CDR3 DNA sequence: TGCGCCAGCAGCCTGGCCCCACTAGCGGGAGTTGGGAATGAGCAGTTCTTC.

The chain combines TRBV5-4 with TRBJ2-7; TRBD2 is a possible D gene (5 bases). This CDR3 comprises 14 residues. Deletions cut 0 bases from V and 3 bases from J, with 10 bases between. Germline V gives CDR1 SGHNT, CDR2 YYREEE (reference sequence). The CDR3 sequence is CASSLAGVLYEQYF. The CDR3 bases are TGTGCCAGCAGCTTGGCCGGGGTACTCTACGAGCAGTACTTC.

This clone was counted a single time. This chain connects TRBV5-1 to TRBJ2-5, with 7 bases matching TRBD2. The CDR3 totals 15 residues. Germline values: CDR1 SGHRS, CDR2 YFSETQ. Trimming cost V 2 bases and J 4 bases; bases outside gene matches: 8. The CDR3 bases are TGCGCCAGCAGCTTCATGGGAGGGCCTGGAGAGACCCAGTACTTC. Translating it yields CASSFMGGPGETQYF.

In this sample, this clone turned up once. This chain uses TRBV27 with TRBJ2-7; either TRBD1 or TRBD2 may fit D (5 bases each). Germline CDR1 reads MNHEY; CDR2 reads SMNVEV (reference sequence). Trimming removed 7 bases from V and 12 bases from J, with 28 bases in between. This CDR3 spans 15 amino acids. The CDR3 DNA follows: TGTGCCAGCACCTCGGGGCTTTTGCGGCCCCGACGTTGGTACTTC. The encoded protein is CASTSGLLRPRRWYF.

The count of this clone is one. V gene TRBV9 combines with J gene TRBJ2-7; 12 bases match TRBD2. The CDR3 consists of 14 residues. In germline, CDR1 is SGDLS, CDR2 YYNGEE. With V trimmed by 4 bases and J by 5 bases, 4 bases remained unmatched. The CDR3 sequence: CASSTTSGSDEQYF. The CDR3 DNA reads TGTGCCAGCAGCACGACTAGCGGGAGCGACGAGCAGTACTTC.

This sequence joins TRBV2 and TRBJ2-1; D gene uncertain. CDR1 and CDR2 (germline): SNHLY, FYNNEI. The ends were cut back, 4 bases at V and 9 bases at J, with 7 bases in the middle. The CDR3 has 11 residues. The DNA for the CDR3 is TGTGCCAGCAGTGTTGCTAGTGAGCAGTTCTTC. Amino acids: CASSVASEQFF.

The V call is TRBV9, the J call TRBJ2-7; 10 bases map to TRBD1. The ends lost 2 bases at V and 2 bases at J; junction bases unmatched: 1. Germline CDR1 and CDR2: SGDLS and YYNGEE. The CDR3 sequence is 14 residues long. CDR3 protein: CASSVGQGTYEQYF. CDR3 nucleotide sequence: TGTGCCAGCAGCGTGGGACAGGGGACCTACGAGCAGTACTTC.

This chain joins TRBV6-5 and TRBJ2-7; 13 bases are a match to TRBD2. This CDR3 is 14 amino acids long. V lost 2 bases and J lost 6; bases outside the gene matches: 1. CDR1 is MNHEY, CDR2 SVGAGI, per germline. The CDR3 DNA is TGTGCCAGCAGTTACAGGACTAGCGGGAGCGAGCAGTACTTC. It specifies CASSYRTSGSEQYF.

The rearrangement links TRBV27 to TRBJ2-5; 7 bases line up with TRBD2. V shed 5 bases, J shed 4 bases, and the junction held 13 bases outside the gene matches. The CDR3 runs 16 residues. The germline CDR1 and CDR2 sequences are MNHEY and SMNVEV (reference sequence). CDR3 nucleotides: TGTGCCAGCAGTCCCCGCGGGAGCGGATTAAGAGAGACCCAGTACTTC. Its translation: CASSPRGSGLRETQYF.

The genes are TRBV7-2 and TRBJ2-4; a weak D match, TRBD2 (6 bases). The germline V and J ends were trimmed by 4 bases and 6 bases, with 16 bases remaining between them. The CDR3 totals 15 residues. Germline V gene data show CDR1 as SGHTA and CDR2 as FQGNSA. CDR3 loop: CASSSGGPAGNIQYF. The CDR3, as DNA: TGTGCCAGCAGCTCAGGAGGGCCGGCGGGAAACATTCAGTACTTC.

The CDR3 here is CASIWAGGSYEQYF. The CDR3 bases are TGCGCCAGTATCTGGGCAGGGGGCTCCTACGAGCAGTACTTC. The chain carries TRBV5-1 and TRBJ2-5, with 7 bases fitting TRBD1. The J call may be in error: the DNA end matches TRBJ2-7 better. The CDR3 length is 14 residues. CDR1 SGHRS and CDR2 YFSETQ come from the germline V gene.

The chain links TRBV15 to TRBJ2-1; D not certain. The germline gives CDR1 LNHNV, CDR2 YYDKDF (reference sequence). The CDR3 covers 13 residues. With 1 base removed from V and 9 bases from J, the gap between germline ends came to 10 bases. The CDR3 is CATSRGSRVEQFF. The CDR3 coding sequence is TGTGCCACCAGCAGAGGAAGTAGGGTTGAGCAGTTCTTC.

This clone was detected only once. This chain uses TRBV5-1 with TRBJ2-2, with D tentatively TRBD1 (6 bases). The CDR3 length is 16 residues. Looked up from germline, CDR1 is SGHRS and CDR2 is YFSETQ. Trimming cost V 0 bases and J 1 base, with 10 bases left between them. CDR3 sequence reads: CASSLARGRNTGELFF. DNA for the CDR3: TGCGCCAGCAGCTTGGCCAGGGGCCGGAACACCGGGGAGCTGTTTTTT.

This chain uses TRBV2 with TRBJ2-6; D is unclear. Germline lookup yields CDR1 SNHLY and CDR2 FYNNEI. This CDR3 is built from 15 residues. Trimming shortened V by 3 bases and J by 2 bases, and 8 bases separated the two germline ends. For the CDR3, the DNA is TGTGCCAGCAGTGATCTTGCAGCTGGGGCCAACGTCCTGACTTTC. It encodes CASSDLAAGANVLTF.

The rearrangement uses TRBV5-1 and TRBJ2-3, with D perhaps TRBD2 (6 bases). The CDR3 is made up of 14 amino acids. From germline, CDR1 is SGHRS and CDR2 YFSETQ. V was clipped by 4 bases and J by 7 bases, with 16 bases between them. The CDR3 coding sequence is TGCGCCAGCAGCCCTCCGCTGGGGGGTAATACGCAGTATTTT. Translation gives CASSPPLGGNTQYF.

The V gene is TRBV5-1, the J gene TRBJ2-7, with D maybe TRBD1 (5 bases). The CDR3 extends over 14 amino acids. Germline assignment: CDR1 SGHRS and CDR2 YFSETQ. Trimming removed 0 bases from V and 5 bases from J, with 12 bases in between. The CDR3 region has the DNA TGCGCCAGCAGCTTGGTTCAGGGCTTTAACGAGCAGTACTTC. Translating gives CASSLVQGFNEQYF.

The rearrangement joins TRBV19 to TRBJ2-2; weak D call: TRBD2 (5 bases). V gave up 9 bases and J gave up 5 bases, with 19 bases separating them. Per germline, CDR1 LNHDA and CDR2 SQIVND (reference sequence). The CDR3 has 15 residues. The CDR3 DNA reads TGTGCCAGCCATAACGGGGTAGAGATAACCGGGGAGCTGTTTTTT. This translates into CASHNGVEITGELFF.

The chain joins TRBV10-2 to TRBJ2-1; D gene uncertain. The V gene lost 3 bases and the J gene lost 8 bases, with 8 bases spanning the gap. Germline CDR1 reads WSHSY; CDR2 reads SAAADI. This CDR3 contains 12 residues. The CDR3 nucleotides read TGCGCCAGCAGTGACCCCGGCGATGAGCAGTTCTTC. Residues: CASSDPGDEQFF.

The chain recombines TRBV11-2 with TRBJ2-7; the D call may be TRBD1 or TRBD2 (5 bases each). The germline gives CDR1 SGHAT, CDR2 FQNNGV. Deletions cut 1 base from V and 6 bases from J, with 7 bases between. This CDR3 is 12 amino acids long. CDR3 amino acids: CASSLAGREQYF. In DNA, the CDR3 is TGTGCCAGCAGCTTAGCGGGGCGCGAGCAGTACTTC.

The genes are TRBV4-2 and TRBJ1-1; D gene unclear. CDR3 length equals 16 residues. Trimming pared 3 bases from V and 0 bases from J, leaving 14 bases between. CDR1 is LGHNA and CDR2 is YNFKEQ in the germline V gene. Written as DNA, the CDR3 is TGTGCCAGCAGCCAGAGCGGGCAGACATTGAACACTGAAGCTTTCTTT. Its protein product is CASSQSGQTLNTEAFF.

The gene calls are TRBV2 and TRBJ1-4; 7 bases align to TRBD1. CDR1 is SNHLY and CDR2 is FYNNEI in the germline V gene. This CDR3 spans 15 amino acids. V shed 6 bases and J 5 bases; nucleotides not matched to a gene: 9. CDR3 in amino acids: CASRPDRVGNEKLFF. As DNA, the CDR3 is TGTGCCAGCAGACCCGACAGGGTTGGGAATGAAAAACTGTTTTTT.

This chain uses TRBV5-1 with TRBJ2-2, with 13 bases lining up with TRBD2. The CDR3 totals 17 residues. Per the germline V gene, CDR1 is SGHRS and CDR2 is YFSETQ. After removal of 1 base from V and 3 bases from J, the junction contained 3 bases not matched to a gene. In DNA form, the CDR3 reads TGCGCCAGCAGCTTGCAGACTAGCGGGAGGTACACCGGGGAGCTGTTTTTT. The encoded protein is CASSLQTSGRYTGELFF.

The rearrangement links TRBV28 to TRBJ2-2, with D hard to call. Germline values: CDR1 MDHEN, CDR2 SYDVKM. The length of the CDR3 is 11 residues. V was cut by 3 bases and J by 6 bases, with 2 bases left in between. CDR3 protein: CASSLSGELFF. In DNA form, the CDR3 reads TGTGCCAGCAGTTTGTCCGGGGAGCTGTTTTTT.

The rearrangement uses TRBV5-4 and TRBJ1-1; D is perhaps TRBD1 (5 bases). The CDR3 totals 13 residues. CDR1 SGHNT and CDR2 YYREEE come from the germline V gene (reference sequence). The V and J ends lost 4 bases and 6 bases respectively, with 13 bases between them. The CDR3 loop is CASSVARAAEAFF. The CDR3 DNA is TGTGCCAGCAGCGTCGCCAGGGCGGCTGAAGCTTTCTTT.

The gene calls are TRBV7-2 and TRBJ2-1, with 7 bases matching TRBD1. The CDR3 is made up of 15 amino acids. V gave up 4 bases and J gave up 7 bases; unmatched junction bases: 10. Per the germline V gene, CDR1 is SGHTA and CDR2 is FQGNSA. The CDR3 loop reads CASSSTGPSSNEQFF. CDR3 nucleotides: TGTGCCAGCAGCTCGACAGGGCCCTCTTCAAATGAGCAGTTCTTC.

This clone showed up just a few times. This chain connects TRBV6-5 to TRBJ1-1; D perhaps matches TRBD1 (5 bases). V was clipped by 0 bases and J by 4 bases, with 9 bases between them. The CDR3 spans 14 residues. From germline, CDR1 is MNHEY and CDR2 SVGAGI. In DNA form, the CDR3 reads TGTGCCAGCAGTTACTCTGGGGACTTCACTGAAGCTTTCTTT. It specifies CASSYSGDFTEAFF.